Below are 27 T cell receptor beta chains sequenced from a single sample in a study of cytomegalovirus exposure and HLA in healthy donors. PCR involved 60 Vbeta and 13 Jbeta primers. Libraries were prepared by immunoSEQ multiplex PCR; TCRdb keeps only in-frame clonotypes and omits some of them. The sample contains about 120,000 clones, around three quarters of which appear only once. The source material was PBMCs. The receptors originated from a female donor in good health and CMV-seronegative.

The table lists this clone with a count of one. The CDR3 DNA reads as TGTGCCAGCAGAGGGACAGGGGCCCGCCGCAATCAGCCCCAGCATTTT. It yields the protein CASRGTGARRNQPQHF. V is TRBV2 and J is TRBJ1-5; 10 bases match TRBD1. The CDR3 is 16 amino acids. Unmatched junction bases numbered 7, after V lost 6 bases and J lost 2 bases. CDR1 is SNHLY and CDR2 is FYNNEI in the germline V gene.

The chain links TRBV6-5 to TRBJ1-5; tentatively, D is TRBD1 (5 bases). Trimming shortened V by 10 bases and J by 3 bases, and 13 bases separated the two germline ends. This CDR3 has 13 amino acids. Germline V gives CDR1 MNHEY, CDR2 SVGAGI. This CDR3 reads CATGGRHNQPQHF. In nucleotides, the CDR3 is TGTGCCACGGGGGGACGGCACAATCAGCCCCAGCATTTT.

V usage is TRBV7-9 and J usage is TRBJ2-1, with 10 bases matching TRBD2. From germline, CDR1 is SEHNR and CDR2 FQNEAQ (reference sequence). Losses at the gene ends were 5 bases for V and 3 bases for J; bases not matched to a gene: 7. CDR3 size: 16 residues. The CDR3 DNA reads as TGTGCCAGCAGCGCACAGCGGGGGGGCGGCTACAATGAGCAGTTCTTC. It is translated as CASSAQRGGGYNEQFF.

The chain carries TRBV5-5 and TRBJ1-5; the D is unclear. Trimming cost V 6 bases and J 4 bases, with 17 bases left between them. The CDR3 is 15 amino acids. Germline CDR1 reads SGHKS; CDR2 reads YYEKEE (reference sequence). The CDR3: CASTPGGQPNQPQHF. Written as DNA, the CDR3 is TGTGCCAGCACCCCCGGTGGGCAGCCAAATCAGCCCCAGCATTTT. Based on the CDR3 plus reference TRBV5-5 and TRBJ1-5, the full variable domain is DAGVTQSPTHLIKTRGQQVTLRCSPISGHKSVSWYQQVLGQGPQFIFQYYEKEERGRGNFPDRFSARQFPNYSSELNVNALLLGDSALYLCASTPGGQPNQPQHFGDGTRLSIL.

The chain recombines TRBV5-8 with TRBJ2-1; D gene uncertain. This CDR3 comprises 15 residues. V lost 0 bases and J 0 bases, leaving 7 bases between the germline ends. Looked up from germline, CDR1 is SGHTS and CDR2 is YDEGEE. The CDR3 reads CASSLDLSSYNEQFF. The CDR3 nucleotides read TGTGCCAGCAGCTTGGATCTGAGCTCCTACAATGAGCAGTTCTTC.

V usage is TRBV30 and J usage is TRBJ1-1; 7 bases fit TRBD1. Germline-derived CDR1 and CDR2 are GTSNPN and SVGIG (reference sequence). J was trimmed by 8 bases and V by 1 base; bases with no gene match: 1. The CDR3 is 11 residues long. The CDR3 loop reads CAWSEGQEAFF. CDR3 bases: TGTGCCTGGAGTGAGGGACAGGAAGCTTTCTTT.

The CDR3 here is CASSLVTVQETQYF. CDR3 nucleotides: TGTGCCAGCAGCTTAGTAACAGTACAAGAGACCCAGTACTTC. The J gene is TRBJ2-5, the V gene TRBV13; D is undetermined. Germline V CDR1 and CDR2: PRHDT, FYEKMQ (reference sequence). This CDR3 spans 14 amino acids. Trimming removed 1 base from V and 2 bases from J, with 8 bases in between.

This clone was detected a few times. This chain connects TRBV5-6 to TRBJ1-1, with 8 bases aligning to TRBD1. V lost 0 bases, J lost 8 bases, and 6 bases stayed unmatched. Germline V CDR1 and CDR2: SGHDT, YYEEEE. The length of the CDR3 is 14 residues. This CDR3 reads CASSLDGPGGEAFF. CDR3 DNA sequence: TGTGCCAGCAGCTTGGATGGCCCAGGGGGCGAAGCTTTCTTT.

This clone was counted between two and nine times. The gene calls are TRBV6-5 and TRBJ2-1; 9 nucleotides line up with TRBD2. Germline CDR1 reads MNHEY; CDR2 reads SVGAGI. The length of the CDR3 is 13 residues. V was pared by 6 bases and J by 15 bases, with 12 bases of the junction left unmatched. The CDR3 DNA is TGTGCCAGCAGGGCCAGCCGGGGACTAGCCTGGTTCTTC. Translated, it gives CASRASRGLAWFF.

The chain has TRBV5-5 and TRBJ2-7; 8 nucleotides line up with TRBD1. The CDR3 consists of 14 residues. Germline values: CDR1 SGHKS, CDR2 YYEKEE (reference sequence). Losses at the gene ends were 5 bases for V and 3 bases for J; bases not matched to a gene: 7. CDR3 region: CASRHPGQDYEQYF. CDR3 nucleotide sequence: TGTGCCAGCAGGCACCCGGGACAGGACTACGAGCAGTACTTC.

The V and J genes are TRBV5-4 and TRBJ1-2; D gene ambiguous. Trimming removed 0 bases at V and 5 bases at J, with 8 bases between. The length of the CDR3 is 13 residues. Germline CDR1 reads SGHNT; CDR2 reads YYREEE (reference sequence). This CDR3 reads CASSLVGEYGYTF. DNA for the CDR3: TGTGCCAGCAGCTTGGTCGGTGAATATGGCTACACCTTC. Using reference TRBV5-4 and TRBJ1-2 for the parts outside the CDR3, the full variable domain is ETGVTQSPTHLIKTRGQQVTLRCSSQSGHNTVSWYQQALGQGPQFIFQYYREEENGRGNFPPRFSGLQFPNYSSELNVNALELDDSALYLCASSLVGEYGYTFGSGTRLTVV.

The chain joins TRBV5-1 to TRBJ1-3; D is unclear. Trimming took 0 bases from V and 8 from J, leaving 15 bases between them. Germline V gene data show CDR1 as SGHRS and CDR2 as YFSETQ. This CDR3 spans 15 amino acids. In DNA form, the CDR3 reads TGCGCCAGCAGCTTGGGGTCCCGGACTTCGGACACCATATATTTT. Protein product: CASSLGSRTSDTIYF.

The genes are TRBV9 and TRBJ1-4, with TRBD1 matching 7 bases. Germline lookup yields CDR1 SGDLS and CDR2 YYNGEE. CDR3 length equals 15 residues. The ends lost 3 bases at V and 5 bases at J; junction bases unmatched: 7. The CDR3: CASSASGGSNEKLFF. The CDR3 bases are TGTGCCAGCAGCGCCTCAGGGGGGTCGAATGAAAAACTGTTTTTT.

The chain links TRBV30 to TRBJ2-2, with a tentative D call TRBD2 (5 bases). The germline gives CDR1 GTSNPN, CDR2 SVGIG (reference sequence). V dropped 0 bases and J dropped 4 bases, with 9 bases sitting between them. This CDR3 comprises 14 residues. The CDR3 loop reads CAWSVALATGELFF. The DNA of the CDR3 is TGTGCCTGGAGTGTAGCTCTAGCCACCGGGGAGCTGTTTTTT.

V usage is TRBV5-6 and J usage is TRBJ2-5; 12 nucleotides match TRBD2. This CDR3 comprises 18 residues. Germline trimming cut 3 bases from V and 5 bases from J; bases unmatched to any gene: 14. Germline CDR1 SGHDT, CDR2 YYEEEE. CDR3 bases: TGTGCCAGCAGCTCCAGGAGGTTCCTAGCGGGGGGGCCGGAGACCCAGTACTTC. Protein product: CASSSRRFLAGGPETQYF.

This chain uses TRBV5-1 with TRBJ2-5; 9 nucleotides agree with TRBD2. Germline V gene data show CDR1 as SGHRS and CDR2 as YFSETQ. J lost 11 bases, V lost 0 bases, and 2 bases had no gene match. This CDR3 has 12 residues. Here the CDR3 DNA reads TGCGCCAGCAGCTTGGAGCGGGGGGAGCAGTACTTC. This gives the protein CASSLERGEQYF.

The chain carries TRBV5-5 and TRBJ1-4, with D unresolved. Trimming stripped 3 bases from V and 5 bases from J, with 8 bases between. CDR1 is SGHKS, CDR2 YYEKEE, per germline (reference sequence). This CDR3 spans 13 amino acids. The CDR3 sequence: CASSSDWNEKLFF. The CDR3 DNA reads as TGTGCCAGCAGCTCGGACTGGAATGAAAAACTGTTTTTT.

The chain recombines TRBV11-2 with TRBJ1-4, with D possibly matching TRBD1 (6 bases). There are 16 residues in the CDR3. Trimming pared 1 base from V and 7 bases from J, leaving 16 bases between. Germline CDR1 SGHAT, CDR2 FQNNGV. The CDR3: CASSLAFKQGVEKLFF. In nucleotides, the CDR3 is TGTGCCAGCAGCTTAGCCTTCAAACAGGGAGTTGAAAAACTGTTTTTT. The full variable domain, with the rest looked up from reference TRBV11-2 and TRBJ1-4, is EAGVAQSPRYKIIEKRQSVAFWCNPISGHATLYWYQQILGQGPKLLIQFQNNGVVDDSQLPKDRFSAERLKGVDSTLKIQPAKLEDSAVYLCASSLAFKQGVEKLFFGSGTQLSVL.

The rearrangement links TRBV9 to TRBJ2-3, with TRBD2 as a possible D gene (8 bases). With 7 bases removed from V and 6 bases from J, the gap between germline ends came to 24 bases. CDR3 size: 16 residues. CDR1 is SGDLS, CDR2 YYNGEE, per germline. The CDR3 here is CASQPGRGLFDDTQYF. CDR3 in DNA: TGTGCCAGCCAACCCGGGAGGGGGCTATTTGATGATACGCAGTATTTT.

The rearrangement uses TRBV18 and TRBJ2-7, with 9 nucleotides matching TRBD2. From germline, CDR1 is KGHSH and CDR2 LQKENI. After removal of 3 bases from V and 4 bases from J, the junction contained 10 bases not matched to a gene. CDR3 size: 16 residues. The CDR3 DNA follows: TGTGCCAGCTCACCGTCTGGAGCGGGGGGAGCTTACGAGCAGTACTTC. It is translated as CASSPSGAGGAYEQYF. Full variable domain (remainder filled in from reference TRBV18 and TRBJ2-7): NAGVMQNPRHLVRRRGQEARLRCSPMKGHSHVYWYRQLPEEGLKFMVYLQKENIIDESGMPKERFSAEFPKEGPSILRIQQVVRGDSAAYFCASSPSGAGGAYEQYFGPGTRLTVT.

V usage is TRBV12-5 and J usage is TRBJ2-7; possible D gene TRBD1, 6 bases. In germline, CDR1 is LGHNT, CDR2 FRNRAP. V was clipped by 2 bases and J by 0 bases, with 11 bases between them. The CDR3 runs 15 residues. The CDR3 DNA sequence: TGTGCTAGTGGTTTGCCAACCAGGGGCTCCTACGAGCAGTACTTC. Translation: CASGLPTRGSYEQYF.

This clone has a handful of counts. The chain links TRBV19 to TRBJ1-2; 7 positions match TRBD1. The trim removed 7 bases at V and 4 bases at J, leaving 9 bases unmatched. CDR1 is LNHDA, CDR2 SQIVND, per germline (reference sequence). The CDR3 sequence is 14 residues long. This chain's CDR3 is CASTRPGQSYGYTF. In DNA form, the CDR3 reads TGTGCCAGTACCCGACCGGGACAGAGCTATGGCTACACCTTC.

The V and J genes are TRBV5-1 and TRBJ1-2, with 10 positions matching TRBD1. This CDR3 is built from 16 residues. Germline CDR1 and CDR2: SGHRS and YFSETQ. V was clipped by 4 bases and J by 1 base; unmatched bases: 7. This chain's CDR3 is CASSTATGGFNYGYTF. The DNA of the CDR3 is TGCGCCAGCAGCACCGCGACAGGGGGCTTTAACTATGGCTACACCTTC.

In nucleotides, the CDR3 is TGTGCCAGCAGCTTGACCGGGACAGGGGTGAATCAGCCCCAGCATTTT. This gives the protein CASSLTGTGVNQPQHF. The chain recombines TRBV7-8 with TRBJ1-5, with TRBD1 matching 10 bases. Germline V gives CDR1 SGHVS, CDR2 FQNEAQ. CDR3 length equals 16 residues. The junction had 6 bases not matched to a gene; V was cut back by 3 bases and J by 4 bases. Drawing the rest from reference TRBV7-8 and TRBJ1-5, the complete variable domain is GAGVSQSPRYKVAKRGQDVALRCDPISGHVSLFWYQQALGQGPEFLTYFQNEAQLDKSGLPSDRFFAERPEGSVSTLKIQRTQQEDSAVYLCASSLTGTGVNQPQHFGDGTRLSIL.

The J gene is TRBJ2-5, the V gene TRBV9; D unclear. V lost 3 bases, J lost 5 bases, and 23 bases lay in between. The germline V gene has CDR1 SGDLS and CDR2 YYNGEE. This CDR3 is built from 17 residues. CDR3 in DNA: TGTGCCAGCAGCGCCCATTGGCCCCTAGGCCCCCAGGAGACCCAGTACTTC. It translates to CASSAHWPLGPQETQYF.

The chain links TRBV2 to TRBJ1-3, with D perhaps matching TRBD1 (6 bases). V gave up 7 bases and J gave up 3 bases, with 13 bases separating them. The CDR3 is 14 amino acids. Germline V lookup: CDR1 SNHLY, CDR2 FYNNEI. The CDR3: CASKGGGSGNTIYF. As DNA, the CDR3 is TGTGCCAGCAAAGGCGGGGGCAGTGGAAACACCATATATTTT.

The rearrangement uses TRBV29-1 and TRBJ2-3; 9 positions match TRBD2. The CDR3 contains 17 residues. V lost 0 bases and J lost 2; bases outside the gene matches: 9. Germline assignment: CDR1 SQVTM and CDR2 ANQGSEA. This CDR3 reads CSVEEGTSPTFTDTQYF. The CDR3 DNA is TGCAGCGTTGAAGAGGGGACTAGCCCAACATTCACAGATACGCAGTATTTT.